This T cell receptor beta chain was identified during a study of OX40 agonist ivuxolimab in advanced cancers. Profiling relied on immunoSEQ multiplex PCR, and the TCRdb table lists in-frame clones only, not all of them. The sample comprises some 40,000 clones, around 93% of which are singletons, and around 15% rests with the top ten. Study observations and caveats: The CD4+ and CD8+ T cells in the blood had expanded clonally by week 6 at 0.1 to 3.0 mg/kg. Nonresponders, in some cases, also had low normalized T-cell clonal expansion. Fewer expanded clones were found on average in CD4+ than in CD8+ T cells.

The CDR3 has 14 residues. V was clipped by 1 base and J by 7 bases; unmatched bases: 5. Per germline, CDR1 LNHNV and CDR2 YYDKDF (reference sequence). As for this clone: Its antigen is not known.

The sequenced sample was CD4+ or CD8+ T cells sorted from blood, obtained in a trial of the OX40 agonist ivuxolimab. The V call is TRBV15, the J call TRBJ2-7, with TRBD1 identical over 9 bases. This receptor was taken from an adult with an advanced solid tumor such as melanoma, head and neck, liver or kidney cancer. Here the CDR3 DNA reads TGTGCCACCAGCAGAGGAGACAGGGGGTGGGAGCAGTACTTC. Its translation: CATSRGDRGWEQYF.